Presented here are 4 T cell receptor beta chains from one specimen sequenced in a study of cytomegalovirus exposure and HLA in healthy donors. The PCR was carried out with 60 Vbeta primers and 13 Jbeta primers. Sequenced by immunoSEQ multiplex PCR; TCRdb stores in-frame clones only, minus some. Here the sample table reports some 39,000 clones. The material sequenced was PBMCs. All receptors come from a male donor in good health and CMV-seronegative.

The chain recombines TRBV6-6 with TRBJ2-7, with 8 bases matching TRBD1. The V and J ends lost 6 bases and 7 bases, in that order; junction bases with no gene match: 5. The CDR3 sequence is 12 residues long. Germline CDR1 reads MNHNY; CDR2 reads SVGAGI (reference sequence). The CDR3 loop is CASSRQGQEQYF. CDR3 bases: TGTGCCAGCAGCCGACAGGGGCAAGAGCAGTACTTC.

The chain couples TRBV11-3 to TRBJ2-7; perhaps TRBD1 as D (5 bases). This CDR3 comprises 16 residues. The germline V and J ends were trimmed by 1 base and 1 base, with 14 bases remaining between them. Germline V gives CDR1 SGHNT, CDR2 YENEEA. The CDR3 reads CASSLGRQGHSYEQYF. The CDR3 coding sequence is TGTGCCAGCAGCTTAGGTCGCCAGGGTCATTCCTACGAGCAGTACTTC.

As DNA, the CDR3 is TGTGCCAGCACGGGGAGGTACCAAGAGACCCAGTACTTC. This gives the protein CASTGRYQETQYF. This sequence joins TRBV5-4 and TRBJ2-5, with D maybe TRBD2 (6 bases). The CDR3 has 13 residues. Per the germline V gene, CDR1 is SGHNT and CDR2 is YYREEE (reference sequence). Trimming took 6 bases from V and 0 from J, leaving 9 bases between them.

The chain combines TRBV5-4 with TRBJ2-3; possible D gene TRBD2, 6 bases. Germline CDR1 reads SGHNT; CDR2 reads YYREEE (reference sequence). This CDR3 comprises 14 residues. Deletions cut 4 bases from V and 6 bases from J, with 15 bases between. CDR3 sequence (DNA): TGTGCCAGCAGCCCGCCTACGGGGGTGGATACGCAGTATTTT. Amino acid sequence: CASSPPTGVDTQYF.